A selection of T cell receptor beta chains follows, all from one sample in a study of shared clonotypes between healthy human individuals. Sequencing was performed with immunoSEQ multiplex PCR; in TCRdb, only in-frame clones are kept and a portion is missing. Altogether about 1.5 million clones are present, 95% to 99% being singletons, with the ten largest covering around 0.47%. Material for sequencing was naive CD4+ T cells sorted from blood. These receptors came from a man aged 25-45 years in good health. Each CDR3 is given with its conserved first and last residue. Fields, in order: V gene, D gene, J gene, clone size, CDR3 protein, CDR3 DNA. D genes are given only for firm matches. Some rows mark clone size as missing; the rest say once, few, many or name a class of expanded clone.

v_call: TRBV15; d_call: .; j_call: TRBJ2-1; clone_size: .; cdr3_aa: CATSREGLTLPFF; cdr3_nt: TGTGCCACCAGCAGAGAGGGCCTAACCCTTCCGTTCTTC
v_call: TRBV11-2; d_call: .; j_call: TRBJ2-3; clone_size: .; cdr3_aa: CASSARRADTQYF; cdr3_nt: TGTGCCAGCAGCGCCCGCAGGGCAGATACGCAGTATTTT
v_call: TRBV4-1; d_call: .; j_call: TRBJ2-1; clone_size: .; cdr3_aa: CASSQERGSSSYNEQFF; cdr3_nt: TGCGCCAGCAGCCAAGAACGGGGGTCTAGCTCCTACAATGAGCAGTTCTTC
v_call: TRBV9; d_call: .; j_call: TRBJ1-1; clone_size: .; cdr3_aa: CASSVVRRMNTEAFF; cdr3_nt: TGTGCCAGCAGCGTAGTTCGACGGATGAACACTGAAGCTTTCTTT
v_call: TRBV2; d_call: TRBD1; j_call: TRBJ1-5; clone_size: .; cdr3_aa: CASSRGPGNQPQHF; cdr3_nt: TGTGCCAGCAGTAGGGGGCCGGGCAATCAGCCCCAGCATTTT
v_call: TRBV5-1; d_call: TRBD2; j_call: TRBJ2-1; clone_size: once; cdr3_aa: CASTPAGSNEQFF; cdr3_nt: TGCGCCAGCACCCCAGCGGGAAGCAATGAGCAGTTCTTC
v_call: TRBV29-1; d_call: TRBD1; j_call: TRBJ2-5; clone_size: .; cdr3_aa: CSVWPGDREETQYF; cdr3_nt: TGCAGCGTTTGGCCCGGAGACAGGGAAGAGACCCAGTACTTC
v_call: TRBV28; d_call: .; j_call: TRBJ1-1; clone_size: .; cdr3_aa: CASSTLTNWAEAFF; cdr3_nt: TGTGCCAGCAGTACACTAACAAATTGGGCAGAAGCTTTCTTT
v_call: TRBV18; d_call: .; j_call: TRBJ2-7; clone_size: .; cdr3_aa: CASSPLTGREQYF; cdr3_nt: TGTGCCAGCTCACCACTCACAGGGCGAGAGCAGTACTTC
v_call: TRBV6-5; d_call: .; j_call: TRBJ2-7; clone_size: .; cdr3_aa: CASSPPGRSYEQYF; cdr3_nt: TGTGCCAGCAGTCCCCCGGGAAGAAGCTACGAGCAGTACTTC
v_call: TRBV28; d_call: .; j_call: TRBJ1-5; clone_size: .; cdr3_aa: CATDYWSGNQPQHF; cdr3_nt: TGTGCCACCGATTATTGGAGCGGCAATCAGCCCCAGCATTTT
v_call: TRBV25-1; d_call: .; j_call: TRBJ2-7; clone_size: .; cdr3_aa: CASSEYRQFSYEQYF; cdr3_nt: TGTGCCAGCAGTGAATATCGACAGTTTTCCTACGAGCAGTACTTC
v_call: TRBV6-5; d_call: TRBD1; j_call: TRBJ1-4; clone_size: once; cdr3_aa: CASSRNRGLGEKLFF; cdr3_nt: TGTGCCAGCAGTAGAAACAGGGGCTTGGGTGAAAAACTGTTTTTT
v_call: TRBV19; d_call: TRBD1; j_call: TRBJ2-7; clone_size: .; cdr3_aa: CASSIGTGYEQYF; cdr3_nt: TGTGCCAGTAGTATTGGGACAGGCTACGAGCAGTACTTC
v_call: TRBV28; d_call: .; j_call: TRBJ2-7; clone_size: .; cdr3_aa: CASSLGPPPDTTYEQYF; cdr3_nt: TGTGCCAGCAGTTTGGGACCCCCTCCCGACACCACCTACGAGCAGTACTTC
v_call: TRBV2; d_call: .; j_call: TRBJ1-1; clone_size: .; cdr3_aa: CASRGELNTEAFF; cdr3_nt: TGTGCCAGCAGGGGGGAGTTGAACACTGAAGCTTTCTTT
v_call: TRBV7-8; d_call: .; j_call: TRBJ1-2; clone_size: .; cdr3_aa: CASGTPGNYGYTF; cdr3_nt: TGTGCCAGCGGGACACCCGGGAACTATGGCTACACCTTC
v_call: TRBV7-9; d_call: TRBD1; j_call: TRBJ1-1; clone_size: .; cdr3_aa: CASSKRTGALNTEAFF; cdr3_nt: TGTGCCAGCAGCAAACGGACAGGGGCTCTGAACACTGAAGCTTTCTTT
v_call: TRBV5-1; d_call: .; j_call: TRBJ2-1; clone_size: .; cdr3_aa: CASSLSGPKGNEQFF; cdr3_nt: TGCGCCAGCAGCTTATCGGGCCCCAAGGGCAATGAGCAGTTCTTC
v_call: TRBV27; d_call: TRBD2; j_call: TRBJ2-1; clone_size: .; cdr3_aa: CASSPRTSGTPYEQFF; cdr3_nt: TGTGCCAGCAGCCCGAGGACTAGCGGGACCCCCTATGAGCAGTTCTTC
v_call: TRBV7-2; d_call: .; j_call: TRBJ2-2; clone_size: .; cdr3_aa: CASSSYREGGELFF; cdr3_nt: TGTGCCAGCAGCTCGTACAGGGAAGGCGGGGAGCTGTTTTTT
v_call: TRBV4-1; d_call: TRBD2; j_call: TRBJ2-7; clone_size: .; cdr3_aa: CASSSLAASSYEQYF; cdr3_nt: TGCGCCAGCAGCTCTCTAGCGGCTAGCTCCTACGAGCAGTACTTC
v_call: TRBV10-1; d_call: .; j_call: TRBJ2-2; clone_size: .; cdr3_aa: CASEDKTGELFF; cdr3_nt: TGCGCCAGCGAGGACAAAACCGGGGAGCTGTTTTTT
v_call: TRBV25-1; d_call: TRBD1; j_call: TRBJ2-5; clone_size: .; cdr3_aa: CASSTGGLIRETQYF; cdr3_nt: TGTGCCAGCAGCACAGGGGGTCTGATTCGTGAGACCCAGTACTTC
v_call: TRBV15; d_call: .; j_call: TRBJ2-1; clone_size: .; cdr3_aa: CATSSGTYNEQFF; cdr3_nt: TGTGCCACCAGCAGCGGGACCTACAATGAGCAGTTCTTC
v_call: TRBV9; d_call: TRBD1; j_call: TRBJ1-1; clone_size: .; cdr3_aa: CASSEGAQTEAFF; cdr3_nt: TGTGCCAGCAGCGAGGGGGCGCAAACTGAAGCTTTCTTT
v_call: TRBV6-1; d_call: TRBD2; j_call: TRBJ2-7; clone_size: few; cdr3_aa: CASIPTSGTYEQYF; cdr3_nt: TGTGCCAGCATTCCAACTAGCGGCACCTACGAGCAGTACTTC
v_call: TRBV20-1; d_call: .; j_call: TRBJ2-3; clone_size: .; cdr3_aa: CSAGRTDTQYF; cdr3_nt: TGCAGTGCTGGTCGCACAGATACGCAGTATTTT
v_call: TRBV7-9; d_call: .; j_call: TRBJ1-2; clone_size: .; cdr3_aa: CASSLDEIGGYTF; cdr3_nt: TGTGCCAGCAGCTTAGACGAGATAGGGGGCTACACCTTC
v_call: TRBV5-4; d_call: .; j_call: TRBJ2-3; clone_size: .; cdr3_aa: CASSLPGTRTDTQYF; cdr3_nt: TGTGCCAGCAGCTTGCCCGGGACACGCACAGATACGCAGTATTTT
v_call: TRBV6-5; d_call: TRBD1; j_call: TRBJ2-7; clone_size: .; cdr3_aa: CASSPRQGLSYEQYF; cdr3_nt: TGTGCCAGCAGTCCCCGACAGGGGCTGTCCTACGAGCAGTACTTC
v_call: TRBV5-4; d_call: TRBD2; j_call: TRBJ2-1; clone_size: .; cdr3_aa: CASSLAGGPINEQFF; cdr3_nt: TGTGCCAGCAGCTTAGCGGGAGGGCCGATTAATGAGCAGTTCTTC
v_call: TRBV7-2; d_call: TRBD2; j_call: TRBJ2-1; clone_size: .; cdr3_aa: CASSLALTSGDEQFF; cdr3_nt: TGTGCCAGCAGCTTAGCGTTAACTAGCGGGGATGAGCAGTTCTTC
v_call: TRBV7-2; d_call: TRBD2; j_call: TRBJ2-5; clone_size: .; cdr3_aa: CASSLAGGETQYF; cdr3_nt: TGTGCCAGCAGCTTAGCGGGAGGGGAGACCCAGTACTTC
v_call: TRBV5-4; d_call: TRBD2; j_call: TRBJ2-1; clone_size: .; cdr3_aa: CASSGGTSGRPNEQFF; cdr3_nt: TGTGCCAGCAGCGGTGGGACTAGCGGGAGGCCCAATGAGCAGTTCTTC
v_call: TRBV6-1; d_call: .; j_call: TRBJ2-7; clone_size: once; cdr3_aa: CASRPPRDLYEQYF; cdr3_nt: TGTGCCAGCAGACCTCCCCGGGATTTGTACGAGCAGTACTTC
v_call: TRBV4-1; d_call: .; j_call: TRBJ2-1; clone_size: .; cdr3_aa: CASSQESVGNEQFF; cdr3_nt: TGCGCCAGCAGCCAAGAGTCGGTGGGCAATGAGCAGTTCTTC
v_call: TRBV18; d_call: TRBD2; j_call: TRBJ2-7; clone_size: .; cdr3_aa: CASSPGGGVTYEQYF; cdr3_nt: TGTGCCAGCTCACCAGGCGGGGGGGTTACTTACGAGCAGTACTTC
v_call: TRBV5-4; d_call: TRBD1; j_call: TRBJ1-2; clone_size: .; cdr3_aa: CASSLPMGQGAGGYTF; cdr3_nt: TGTGCCAGCAGCTTACCCATGGGACAGGGGGCCGGTGGCTACACCTTC
v_call: TRBV10-3; d_call: .; j_call: TRBJ2-1; clone_size: .; cdr3_aa: CAISVDPASSYNEQFF; cdr3_nt: TGTGCCATCAGTGTCGACCCAGCGAGCTCCTACAATGAGCAGTTCTTC
v_call: TRBV11-3; d_call: .; j_call: TRBJ2-7; clone_size: .; cdr3_aa: CASSRSEHYEQYF; cdr3_nt: TGTGCCAGCTCAAGATCGGAGCACTACGAGCAGTACTTC
v_call: TRBV27; d_call: TRBD2; j_call: TRBJ2-1; clone_size: .; cdr3_aa: CASSPVAGAGGFHNEQFF; cdr3_nt: TGTGCCAGCAGTCCGGTCGCTGGAGCGGGAGGGTTCCACAATGAGCAGTTCTTC
v_call: TRBV11-1; d_call: TRBD2; j_call: TRBJ2-1; clone_size: .; cdr3_aa: CASSQTGGLAPFSYNEQFF; cdr3_nt: TGTGCCAGCAGCCAGACAGGTGGACTAGCCCCTTTCTCCTACAATGAGCAGTTCTTC
v_call: TRBV28; d_call: TRBD1; j_call: TRBJ2-7; clone_size: once; cdr3_aa: CASSLGTGFGDDYEQYF; cdr3_nt: TGTGCCAGCAGTTTAGGGACAGGGTTTGGGGATGACTACGAGCAGTACTTC
v_call: TRBV27; d_call: TRBD1; j_call: TRBJ1-5; clone_size: .; cdr3_aa: CASGTGGPYSNQPQHF; cdr3_nt: TGTGCCAGTGGGACAGGGGGACCATATAGCAATCAGCCCCAGCATTTT
v_call: TRBV6-1; d_call: TRBD1; j_call: TRBJ1-4; clone_size: once; cdr3_aa: CASKQGAKLFF; cdr3_nt: TGTGCCAGCAAACAGGGGGCAAAACTGTTTTTT
v_call: TRBV15; d_call: .; j_call: TRBJ2-7; clone_size: .; cdr3_aa: CATSRQGRYEQYF; cdr3_nt: TGTGCCACCAGCAGACAGGGGAGGTACGAGCAGTACTTC
v_call: TRBV2; d_call: .; j_call: TRBJ1-4; clone_size: .; cdr3_aa: CASSEIRGYEKLFF; cdr3_nt: TGTGCCAGCAGTGAAATTAGGGGGTACGAAAAACTGTTTTTT
v_call: TRBV7-2; d_call: .; j_call: TRBJ1-1; clone_size: .; cdr3_aa: CASRGWNTEAFF; cdr3_nt: TGTGCCAGCCGTGGCTGGAACACTGAAGCTTTCTTT
v_call: TRBV4-1; d_call: .; j_call: TRBJ1-4; clone_size: .; cdr3_aa: CASSLYDAPANEKLFF; cdr3_nt: TGCGCCAGCAGCCTTTACGACGCCCCTGCTAATGAAAAACTGTTTTTT
v_call: TRBV18; d_call: TRBD1; j_call: TRBJ2-7; clone_size: .; cdr3_aa: CASSSGQGAAYEQYF; cdr3_nt: TGTGCCAGCTCATCAGGACAGGGGGCCGCCTACGAGCAGTACTTC
v_call: TRBV7-2; d_call: TRBD2; j_call: TRBJ2-2; clone_size: .; cdr3_aa: CASSLVAGGTGELFF; cdr3_nt: TGTGCCAGCAGCTTAGTTGCGGGAGGCACCGGGGAGCTGTTTTTT
v_call: TRBV2; d_call: TRBD2; j_call: TRBJ2-7; clone_size: .; cdr3_aa: CASSASGRGYEQYF; cdr3_nt: TGTGCCAGCAGCGCCAGCGGGAGAGGGTACGAGCAGTACTTC